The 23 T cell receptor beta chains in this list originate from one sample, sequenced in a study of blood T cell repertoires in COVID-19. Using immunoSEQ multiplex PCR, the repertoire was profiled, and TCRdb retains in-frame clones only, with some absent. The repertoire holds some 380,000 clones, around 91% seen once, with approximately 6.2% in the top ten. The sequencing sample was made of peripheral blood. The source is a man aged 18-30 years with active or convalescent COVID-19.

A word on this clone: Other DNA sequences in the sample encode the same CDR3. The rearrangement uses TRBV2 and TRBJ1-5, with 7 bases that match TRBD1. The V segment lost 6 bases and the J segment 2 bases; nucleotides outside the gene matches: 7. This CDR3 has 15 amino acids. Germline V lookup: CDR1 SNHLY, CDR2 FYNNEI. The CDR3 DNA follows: TGTGCCAGCAGCCTCTCAGGACAGGGCAATCAGCCCCAGCATTTT. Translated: CASSLSGQGNQPQHF.

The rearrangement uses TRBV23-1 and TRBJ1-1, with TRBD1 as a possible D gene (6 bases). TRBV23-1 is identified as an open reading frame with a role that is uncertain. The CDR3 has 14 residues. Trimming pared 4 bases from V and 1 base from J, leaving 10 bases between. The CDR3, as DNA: TGCGCCAGCAGTCCGCTGGACAGGAACACTGAAGCTTTCTTT. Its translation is CASSPLDRNTEAFF.

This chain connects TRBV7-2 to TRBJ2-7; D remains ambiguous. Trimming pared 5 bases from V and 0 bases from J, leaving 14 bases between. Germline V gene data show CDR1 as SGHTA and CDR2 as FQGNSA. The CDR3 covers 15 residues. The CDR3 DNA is TGTGCCAGCAGCCCCCGGCAGGCCAGCTCCTACGAGCAGTACTTC. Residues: CASSPRQASSYEQYF. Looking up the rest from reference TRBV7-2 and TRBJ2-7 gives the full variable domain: GAGVSQSPSNKVTEKGKDVELRCDPISGHTALYWYRQSLGQGLEFLIYFQGNSAPDKSGLPSDRFSAERTGGSVSTLTIQRTQQEDSAVYLCASSPRQASSYEQYFGPGTRLTVT.

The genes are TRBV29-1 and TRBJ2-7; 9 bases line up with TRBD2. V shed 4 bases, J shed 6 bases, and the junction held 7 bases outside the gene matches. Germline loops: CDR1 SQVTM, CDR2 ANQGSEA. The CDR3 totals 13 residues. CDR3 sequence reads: CSVVAGVFAEQYF. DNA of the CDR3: TGCAGCGTTGTAGCGGGAGTTTTCGCCGAGCAGTACTTC.

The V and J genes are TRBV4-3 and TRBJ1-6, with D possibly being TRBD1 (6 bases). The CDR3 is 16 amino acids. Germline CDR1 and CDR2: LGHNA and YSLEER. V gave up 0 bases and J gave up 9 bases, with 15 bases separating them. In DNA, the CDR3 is TGCGCCAGCAGCCAAGAAGGACAGCGAATCGTTTCACCCCTCCACTTT. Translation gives CASSQEGQRIVSPLHF.

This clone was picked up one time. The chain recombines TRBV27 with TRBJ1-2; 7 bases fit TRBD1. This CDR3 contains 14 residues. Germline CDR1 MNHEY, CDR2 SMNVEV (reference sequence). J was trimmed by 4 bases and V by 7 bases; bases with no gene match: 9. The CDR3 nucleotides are TGTGCCAGCAAGGAGACAGGGTCGATCTATGGCTACACCTTC. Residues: CASKETGSIYGYTF.

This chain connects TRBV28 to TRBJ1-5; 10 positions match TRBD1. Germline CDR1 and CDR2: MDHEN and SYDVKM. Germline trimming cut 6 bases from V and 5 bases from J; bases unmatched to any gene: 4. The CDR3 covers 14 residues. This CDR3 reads CASSRQGADQPQHF. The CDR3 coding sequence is TGTGCCAGCAGCCGACAGGGGGCGGATCAGCCCCAGCATTTT.

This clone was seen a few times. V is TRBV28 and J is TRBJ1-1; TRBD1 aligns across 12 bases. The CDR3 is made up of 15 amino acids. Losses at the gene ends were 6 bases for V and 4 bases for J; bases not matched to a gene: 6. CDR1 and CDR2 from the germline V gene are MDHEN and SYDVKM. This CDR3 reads CASSAGTGGLTEAFF. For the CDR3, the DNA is TGTGCCAGCAGCGCCGGGACAGGGGGCCTCACTGAAGCTTTCTTT.

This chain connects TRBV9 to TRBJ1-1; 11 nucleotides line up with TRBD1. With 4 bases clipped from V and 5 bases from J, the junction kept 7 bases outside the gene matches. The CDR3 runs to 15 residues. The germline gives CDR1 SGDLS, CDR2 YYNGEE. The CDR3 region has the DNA TGTGCCAGCAGCCGTAGCGGACAGGGGGCGACTGAAGCTTTCTTT. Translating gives CASSRSGQGATEAFF.

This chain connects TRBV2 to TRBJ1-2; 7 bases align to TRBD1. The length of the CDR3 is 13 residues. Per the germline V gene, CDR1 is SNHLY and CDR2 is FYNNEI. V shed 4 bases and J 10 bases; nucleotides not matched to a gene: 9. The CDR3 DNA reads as TGTGCCAGCAGTGTGGGGGCAGGGGGTGCCTACACCTTC. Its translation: CASSVGAGGAYTF.

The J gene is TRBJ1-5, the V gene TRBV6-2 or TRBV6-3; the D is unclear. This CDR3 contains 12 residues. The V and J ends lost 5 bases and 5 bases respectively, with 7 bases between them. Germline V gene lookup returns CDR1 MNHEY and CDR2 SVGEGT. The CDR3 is CASSEIYQPQHF. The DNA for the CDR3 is TGTGCCAGCAGTGAGATCTATCAGCCCCAGCATTTT.

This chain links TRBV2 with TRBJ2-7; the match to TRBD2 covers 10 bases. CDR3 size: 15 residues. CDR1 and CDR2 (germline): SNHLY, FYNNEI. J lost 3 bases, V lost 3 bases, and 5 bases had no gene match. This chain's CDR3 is CASSDQGLALYEQYF. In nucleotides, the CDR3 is TGTGCCAGCAGTGACCAGGGACTAGCGCTCTACGAGCAGTACTTC.

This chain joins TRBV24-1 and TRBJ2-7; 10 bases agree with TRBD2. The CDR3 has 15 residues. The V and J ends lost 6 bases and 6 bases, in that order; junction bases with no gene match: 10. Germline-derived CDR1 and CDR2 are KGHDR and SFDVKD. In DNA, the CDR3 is TGTGCCACCAGTCGGCGAGCGGGAGGGCCAAGCGAGCAGTACTTC. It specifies CATSRRAGGPSEQYF.

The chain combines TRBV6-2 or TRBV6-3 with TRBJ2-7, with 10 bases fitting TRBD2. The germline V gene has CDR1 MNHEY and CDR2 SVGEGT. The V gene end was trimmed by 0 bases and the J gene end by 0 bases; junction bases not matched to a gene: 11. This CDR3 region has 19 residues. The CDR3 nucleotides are TGTGCCAGCAGTTACTCTCTCGGATCTAGCGGGGGCCCCTCCTACGAGCAGTACTTC. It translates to CASSYSLGSSGGPSYEQYF.

Here the CDR3 DNA reads TGTGCCAGCAGTTGGCCGAATTCACCCCTCCACTTT. Encoded protein: CASSWPNSPLHF. The genes are TRBV6-5 and TRBJ1-6; unclear D gene. The V end lost 4 bases, the J end lost 7 bases, and 5 bases lay between the germline ends. The CDR3 consists of 12 residues. CDR1 and CDR2 (germline): MNHEY, SVGAGI.

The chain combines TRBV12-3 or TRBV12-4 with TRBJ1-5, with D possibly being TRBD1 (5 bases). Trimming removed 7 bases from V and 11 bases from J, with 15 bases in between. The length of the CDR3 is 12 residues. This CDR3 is CASTRAKGAQHF. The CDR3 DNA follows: TGTGCCAGCACCCGCGCTAAAGGGGCCCAGCATTTT.

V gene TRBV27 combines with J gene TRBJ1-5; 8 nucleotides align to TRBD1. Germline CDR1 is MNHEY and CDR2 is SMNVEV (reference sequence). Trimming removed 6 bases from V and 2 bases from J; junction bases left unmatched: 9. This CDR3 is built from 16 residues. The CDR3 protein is CASRPIGQGGNQPQHF. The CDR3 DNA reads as TGTGCCAGCAGGCCTATCGGACAGGGTGGCAATCAGCCCCAGCATTTT.

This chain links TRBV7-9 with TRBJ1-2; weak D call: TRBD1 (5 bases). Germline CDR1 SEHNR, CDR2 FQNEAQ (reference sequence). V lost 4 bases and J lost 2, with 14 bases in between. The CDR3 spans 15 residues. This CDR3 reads CASSSLGDFNYGYTF. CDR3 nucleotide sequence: TGTGCCAGCAGCTCACTGGGGGACTTCAACTATGGCTACACCTTC.

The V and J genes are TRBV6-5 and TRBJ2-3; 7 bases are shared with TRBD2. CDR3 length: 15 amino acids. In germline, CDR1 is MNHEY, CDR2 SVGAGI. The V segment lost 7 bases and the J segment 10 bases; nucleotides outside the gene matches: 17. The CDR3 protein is CASKRNRDYSSPQYF. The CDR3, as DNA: TGTGCCAGCAAAAGAAACCGGGACTATAGCTCCCCGCAGTATTTT.

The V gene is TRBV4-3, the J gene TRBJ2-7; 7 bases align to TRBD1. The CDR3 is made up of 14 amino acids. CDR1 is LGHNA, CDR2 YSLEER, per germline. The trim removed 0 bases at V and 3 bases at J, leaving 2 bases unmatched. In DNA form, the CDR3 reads TGCGCCAGCAGCCAAGATTACAGGGGCTACGAGCAGTACTTC. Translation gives CASSQDYRGYEQYF.

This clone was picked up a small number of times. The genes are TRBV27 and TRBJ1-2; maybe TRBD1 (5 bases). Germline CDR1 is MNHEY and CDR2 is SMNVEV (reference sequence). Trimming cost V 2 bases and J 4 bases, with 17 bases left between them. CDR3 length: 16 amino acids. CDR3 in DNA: TGTGCCAGCAGTTTAGTGTACGCGGGACTGACCTATGGCTACACCTTC. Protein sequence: CASSLVYAGLTYGYTF.

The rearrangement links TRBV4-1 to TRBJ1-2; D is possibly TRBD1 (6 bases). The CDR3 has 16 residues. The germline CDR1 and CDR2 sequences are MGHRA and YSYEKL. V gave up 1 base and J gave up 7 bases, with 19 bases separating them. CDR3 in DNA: TGCGCCAGCAGCCAAGGAGGGGCAGGGGTCTTGGGTGGCTACACCTTC. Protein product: CASSQGGAGVLGGYTF.

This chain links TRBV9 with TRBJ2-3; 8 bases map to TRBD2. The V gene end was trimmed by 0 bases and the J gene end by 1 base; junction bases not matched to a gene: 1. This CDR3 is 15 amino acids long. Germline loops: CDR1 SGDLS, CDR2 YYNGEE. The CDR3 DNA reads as TGTGCCAGCAGCGTAGACGGGGGGGGCACAGATACGCAGTATTTT. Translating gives CASSVDGGGTDTQYF.